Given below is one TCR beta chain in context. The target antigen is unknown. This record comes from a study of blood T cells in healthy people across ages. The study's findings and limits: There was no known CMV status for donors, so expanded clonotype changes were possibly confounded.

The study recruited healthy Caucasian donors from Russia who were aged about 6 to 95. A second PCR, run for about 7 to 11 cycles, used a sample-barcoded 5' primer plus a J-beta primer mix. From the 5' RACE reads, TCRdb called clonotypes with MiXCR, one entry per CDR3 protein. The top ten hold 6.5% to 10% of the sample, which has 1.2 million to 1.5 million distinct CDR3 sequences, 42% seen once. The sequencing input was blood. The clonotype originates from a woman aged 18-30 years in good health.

CDR3 sequence reads: CAISEDRGNQPQHF. CDR3 nucleotide sequence: TGTGCCATCAGTGAGGACAGGGGCAATCAGCCCCAGCATTTT. The J gene is TRBJ1-5, the V gene TRBV10-3, with 7 bases lining up with TRBD1. There are 14 residues in the CDR3. Per germline, CDR1 ENHRY and CDR2 SYGVKD. The trim removed 2 bases at V and 2 bases at J, leaving 0 bases unmatched.